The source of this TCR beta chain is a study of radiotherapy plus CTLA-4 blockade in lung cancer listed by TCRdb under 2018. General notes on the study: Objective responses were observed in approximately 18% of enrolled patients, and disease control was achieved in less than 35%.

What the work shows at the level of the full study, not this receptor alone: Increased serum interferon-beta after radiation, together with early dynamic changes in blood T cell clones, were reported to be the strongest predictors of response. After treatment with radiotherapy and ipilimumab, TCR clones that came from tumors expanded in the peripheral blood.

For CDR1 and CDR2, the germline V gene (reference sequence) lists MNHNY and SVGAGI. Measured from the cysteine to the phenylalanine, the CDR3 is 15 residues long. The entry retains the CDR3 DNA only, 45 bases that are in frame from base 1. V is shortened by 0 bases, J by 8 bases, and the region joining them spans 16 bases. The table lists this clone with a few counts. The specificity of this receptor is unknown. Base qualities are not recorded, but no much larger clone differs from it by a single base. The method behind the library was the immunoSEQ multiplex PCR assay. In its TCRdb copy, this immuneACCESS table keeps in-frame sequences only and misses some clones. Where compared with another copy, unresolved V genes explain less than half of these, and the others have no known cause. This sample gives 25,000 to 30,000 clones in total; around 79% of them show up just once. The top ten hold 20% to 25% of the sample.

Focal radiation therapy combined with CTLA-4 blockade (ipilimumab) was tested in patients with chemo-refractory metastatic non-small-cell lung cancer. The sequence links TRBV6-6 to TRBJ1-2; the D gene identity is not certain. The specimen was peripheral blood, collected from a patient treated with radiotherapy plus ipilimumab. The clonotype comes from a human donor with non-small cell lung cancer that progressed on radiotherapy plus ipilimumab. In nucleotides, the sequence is TGTGCCAGCAGTTACTCGACCCCTACTGGGGAAGGCTACACCTTC. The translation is CASSYSTPTGEGYTF.